This T cell receptor beta chain was identified during a study of glioma-infiltrating T cells after dendritic cell vaccination. About the research overall: The vaccine used monocyte-derived dendritic cells pulsed overnight with autologous tumor lysate.

V lost 5 bases to trimming and J lost 2 bases, with 15 bases between them. The germline CDR1 and CDR2 sequences are LNHDA and SQIVND (reference sequence). The CDR3 has 15 amino acids. Primers: 60 V beta forward and 13 J beta reverse. The repertoire was sequenced with immunoSEQ multiplex PCR; TCRdb's copy has only in-frame clones and lacks some. In the table there are some 90,000 clones, roughly four fifths of which are singletons. Time point: after dendritic cell vaccination, including at tumor progression/relapse. This chain joins TRBV19 and TRBJ1-2; possibly TRBD1 for D (5 bases). Sequencing was performed on blood, taken after dendritic cell vaccination. This sequence was found in a human donor with glioblastoma. Here the CDR3 DNA reads TGTGCCAGTAGTCTTACGGACGGGGGGAACTATGGCTACACCTTC. Translating gives CASSLTDGGNYGYTF.